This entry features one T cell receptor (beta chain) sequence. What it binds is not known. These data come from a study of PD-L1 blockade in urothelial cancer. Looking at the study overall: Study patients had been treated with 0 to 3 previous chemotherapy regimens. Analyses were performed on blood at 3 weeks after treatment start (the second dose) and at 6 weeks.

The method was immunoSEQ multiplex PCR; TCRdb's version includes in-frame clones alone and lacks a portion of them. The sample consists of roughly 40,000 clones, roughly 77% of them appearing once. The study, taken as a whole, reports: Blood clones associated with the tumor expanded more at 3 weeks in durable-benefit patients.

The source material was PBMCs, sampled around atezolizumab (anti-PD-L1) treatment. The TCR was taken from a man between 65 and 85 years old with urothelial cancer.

CDR3 residues: CASSRQGSGANVLTF. The CDR3 nucleotides are TGTGCCAGCAGTCGACAGGGATCTGGGGCCAACGTCCTGACTTTC. The chain recombines TRBV5-4 with TRBJ2-6, with TRBD1 matching 7 bases. The CDR3 loop spans 15 amino acids. The V gene end was trimmed by 5 bases and the J gene end by 1 base; junction bases not matched to a gene: 3. Germline CDR1 is SGHNT and CDR2 is YYREEE (reference sequence).